This TCR beta chain came from a study of CD8 T cells in ankylosing spondylitis. As for this clonotype: The antigen remains unidentified. The junction does not match germline at one end; this may be a read error.

The CDR3 has 13 residues. Germline assignment: CDR1 MDHEN and CDR2 SYDVKM. General study points: There was a TCR beta motif, made of 7 or 8 highly homologous variants, that appeared characteristic of ankylosing spondylitis blood. According to the report, clones linked to the disease were significantly enriched in matched synovial fluid samples taken from ankylosing spondylitis patients. In reactive arthritis synovial fluid and blood, some motif variants had been reported before.

From the 5' RACE reads, TCRdb called clonotypes with MiXCR, one entry per CDR3 protein. Of hundreds of thousands of distinct CDR3 sequences listed, roughly a tenth were seen once; the top ten hold about a fifth. This TCR derives from a male donor with ankylosing spondylitis or in good health (not recorded which). V is TRBV28 and J is TRBJ2-7, with TRBD1 as a possible D gene (6 bases). Source material: blood, either unsorted or a sorted T cell fraction (not recorded which). Here the CDR3 DNA reads TGTGCCAGCAGTTTATCCCGGGACAACTTTATGGGCTTC. Protein sequence: CASSLSRDNFMGF. The whole variable domain, remainder taken from reference TRBV28 and TRBJ2-7, is DVKVTQSSRYLVKRTGEKVFLECVQDMDHENMFWYRQDPGLGLRLIYFSYDVKMKEKGDIPEGYSVSREKKERFSLILESASTNQTSMYLCASSLSRDNFMGFGPGTRLTVT.